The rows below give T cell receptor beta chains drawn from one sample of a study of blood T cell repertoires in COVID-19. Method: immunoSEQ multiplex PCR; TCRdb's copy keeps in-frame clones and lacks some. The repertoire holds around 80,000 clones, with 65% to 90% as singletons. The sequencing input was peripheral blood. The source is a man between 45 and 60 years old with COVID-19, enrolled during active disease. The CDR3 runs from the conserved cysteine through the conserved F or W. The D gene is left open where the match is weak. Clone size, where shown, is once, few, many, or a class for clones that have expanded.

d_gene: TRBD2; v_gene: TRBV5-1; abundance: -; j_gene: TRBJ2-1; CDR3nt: TGCGCCAGCAGCCCCGCCGGGACTAGCGGGATTGGCAATGAGCAGTTCTTC; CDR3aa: CASSPAGTSGIGNEQFF
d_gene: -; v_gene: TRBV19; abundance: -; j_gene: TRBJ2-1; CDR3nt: TGTGCCAGTAGCGCCGGGACTCCCGGCAATGAGCAGTTCTTC; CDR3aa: CASSAGTPGNEQFF
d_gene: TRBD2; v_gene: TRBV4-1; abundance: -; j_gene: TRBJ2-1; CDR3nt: TGCGCCAGCAGCCAAGATCCGCGGAGCGGGGTCTACAATGAGCAGTTCTTC; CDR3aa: CASSQDPRSGVYNEQFF
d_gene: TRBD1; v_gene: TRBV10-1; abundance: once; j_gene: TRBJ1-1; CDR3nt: TGCGCCAGCAGCCCGGGACAGGGGGTGAAGGGCACTGAAGCTTTCTTT; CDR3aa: CASSPGQGVKGTEAFF
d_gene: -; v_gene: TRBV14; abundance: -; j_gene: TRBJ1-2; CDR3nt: TGTGCCAGCAGCCAAGATCAATACAGGCCCTTTAACTATGGCTACACCTTC; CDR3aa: CASSQDQYRPFNYGYTF
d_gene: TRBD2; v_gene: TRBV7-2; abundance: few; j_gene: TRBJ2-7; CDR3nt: TGTGCCAGCAGCTCCCCACGGACTAGCGGAAACTACGAGCAGTACTTC; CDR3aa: CASSSPRTSGNYEQYF
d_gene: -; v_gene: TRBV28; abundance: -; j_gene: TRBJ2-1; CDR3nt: TGTGCCAGCGGGGGCTGGAATGAGCAGTTCTTC; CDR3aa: CASGGWNEQFF
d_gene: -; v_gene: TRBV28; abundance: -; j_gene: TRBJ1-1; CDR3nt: TGTGCCAGCACCGACAGTTCGAAAGCTTTCTTT; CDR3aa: CASTDSSKAFF
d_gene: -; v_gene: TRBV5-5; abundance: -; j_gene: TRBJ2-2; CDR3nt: TGTGCCAGCAGCTCCCTATCCACCGGGGAGCTGTTTTTT; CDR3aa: CASSSLSTGELFF
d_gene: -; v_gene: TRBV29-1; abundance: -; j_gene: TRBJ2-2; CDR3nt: TGCAGCGTTGTAGCGGTGAACACCGGGGAGCTGTTTTTT; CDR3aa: CSVVAVNTGELFF
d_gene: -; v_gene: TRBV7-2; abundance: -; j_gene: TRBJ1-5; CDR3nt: TGTGCCAGCAGCTTAGTCGGGGGGAATCAGCCCCAGCATTTT; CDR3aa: CASSLVGGNQPQHF
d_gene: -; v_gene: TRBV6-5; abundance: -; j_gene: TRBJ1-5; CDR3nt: TGTGCCAGCAGTTGGGGGCAGGGCAGATATTGGCCCCAGCATTTT; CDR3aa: CASSWGQGRYWPQHF
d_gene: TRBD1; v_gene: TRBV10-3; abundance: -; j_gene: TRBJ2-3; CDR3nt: TGTGCCACAAACAGGGGGGACACAGATACGCAGTATTTT; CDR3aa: CATNRGDTDTQYF
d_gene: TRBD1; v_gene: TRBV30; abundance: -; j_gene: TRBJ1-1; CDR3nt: TGTGCCTGGAATAGACTCCCACAGGGGTCTGAAGCTTTCTTT; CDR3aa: CAWNRLPQGSEAFF
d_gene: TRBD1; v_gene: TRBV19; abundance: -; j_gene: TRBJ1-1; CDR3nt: TGTGCCAGTAGATTCGGGACAGGGACAAACCCGAACACTGAAGCTTTCTTT; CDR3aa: CASRFGTGTNPNTEAFF
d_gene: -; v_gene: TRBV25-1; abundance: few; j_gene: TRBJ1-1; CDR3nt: TGTGCCAGCAGTGAATATAACAGGGTAGGAACTTTCTTT; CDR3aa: CASSEYNRVGTFF